Sequencing of this TCR beta chain was carried out in a study of blood T cell repertoires in COVID-19. About the research overall: From the United States, Italy and Spain came samples of acute and convalescent COVID-19. Sources were T cells, B-cell-depleted T cells, or PBMCs; the material itself was cDNA or gDNA.

Per the germline V gene, CDR1 is KGHSH and CDR2 is LQKENI. V gave up 4 bases and J gave up 7 bases; unmatched junction bases: 9. This CDR3 is built from 16 residues. In the original workflow: Estimation of nucleated cell counts was performed using reference gene primer amplification. Profiled with immunoSEQ multiplex PCR; TCRdb holds only in-frame clones, not every one. V and J calls and clone size are those listed in that table; D and trimming were worked out from the DNA. Among roughly 68,000 clones listed, approximately 90% were seen once. This clonotype was obtained from a woman aged 80 or over with active COVID-19. The sample was peripheral blood. The V and J genes are TRBV18 and TRBJ2-1, with 11 nucleotides matching TRBD2. This CDR3 reads CASSQFTSGSSNEQFF. The CDR3 DNA reads as TGTGCCAGCTCACAATTTACTAGCGGGAGTTCGAATGAGCAGTTCTTC.